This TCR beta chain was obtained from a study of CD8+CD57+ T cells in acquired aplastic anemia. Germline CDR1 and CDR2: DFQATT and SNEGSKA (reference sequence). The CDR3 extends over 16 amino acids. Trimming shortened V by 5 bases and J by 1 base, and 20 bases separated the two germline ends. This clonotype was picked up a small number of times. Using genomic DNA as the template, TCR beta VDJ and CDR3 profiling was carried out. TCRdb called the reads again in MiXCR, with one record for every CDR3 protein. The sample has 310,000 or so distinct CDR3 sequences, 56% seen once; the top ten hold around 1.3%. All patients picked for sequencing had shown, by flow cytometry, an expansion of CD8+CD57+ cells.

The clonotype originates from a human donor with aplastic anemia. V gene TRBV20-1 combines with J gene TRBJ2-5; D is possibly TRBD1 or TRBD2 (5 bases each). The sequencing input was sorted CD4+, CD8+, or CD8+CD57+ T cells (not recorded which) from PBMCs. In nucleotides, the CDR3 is TGCAGTGCTTATCCCATGGAAGCCGGGGCCCAAGAGACCCAGTACTTC. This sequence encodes CSAYPMEAGAQETQYF.